The clone carrying this TCR beta chain appeared a single time. As yet, its antigen is unknown. The sample has other DNA sequences that encode this CDR3 too. The entry originates in a study of CD8+ T cells in alopecia areata. The overall study: Tofacitinib was taken orally by treated patients, and the dose was 5 to 10 mg twice daily.

Following extraction, RNA underwent reverse transcription to cDNA, which served as the sequencing template. Using immunoSEQ multiplex PCR, the repertoire was profiled, and TCRdb retains in-frame clones only, with some absent. The sample yields roughly 150,000 clones, around 47% seen once. J was trimmed by 2 bases and V by 1 base; bases with no gene match: 2. CDR3 length equals 14 residues. The germline gives CDR1 SEHNR, CDR2 FQNEAQ (reference sequence). Study observations and caveats: Among patients, TCR sharing was less clear than in mice, a difference possibly due in part to HLA diversity in the patient population.

This chain connects TRBV7-9 to TRBJ2-7; TRBD1 matches at 7 bases. Material: CD4+ T cells sorted from blood. The TCR was taken from a human donor with alopecia areata. CDR3 nucleotide sequence: TGTGCCAGCAGCTTAGGACAGGGTGCCTACGAGCAGTACTTC. Protein sequence: CASSLGQGAYEQYF.